These 17 T cell receptor beta chains were all obtained from the same sample, sequenced in a study of cytomegalovirus exposure and HLA in healthy donors. In the PCR, 60 Vbeta and 13 Jbeta primers were used. Profiling relied on immunoSEQ multiplex PCR, and the TCRdb table lists in-frame clones only, not all of them. Seen here are 85,000 to 100,000 clones, roughly 80% observed once, and the top ten hold around 15%. The sequenced material came from PBMCs. These receptors were taken from a man aged 55-75 years in good health and CMV-seropositive.

The CDR3 nucleotides are TGCGCCAGCAGCTCTCGACTAGCGGGGACCTACGAGCAGTACTTC. Translation: CASSSRLAGTYEQYF. The genes are TRBV4-1 and TRBJ2-5; 11 positions agree with TRBD2. The end of the DNA fits TRBJ2-7 better, so the J call may be wrong. Germline loops: CDR1 MGHRA, CDR2 YSYEKL. This CDR3 region has 15 residues.

The CDR3 sequence: CAWSPPYREGRGYTF. DNA of the CDR3: TGTGCCTGGAGTCCCCCGTATCGTGAGGGAAGGGGCTACACCTTC. The V call is TRBV30, the J call TRBJ1-2; D gene uncertain. Germline lookup yields CDR1 GTSNPN and CDR2 SVGIG (reference sequence). V lost 2 bases to trimming and J lost 8 bases, with 21 bases between them. This CDR3 is built from 15 residues.

This clone was seen a single time. This chain connects TRBV7-2 to TRBJ2-1; 9 bases fit TRBD2. The CDR3 consists of 17 residues. The V gene's germline CDR1 is SGHTA and CDR2 FQGNSA. Germline trimming cut 6 bases from V and 1 base from J; bases unmatched to any gene: 10. The CDR3 DNA follows: TGTGCCAGCAGGCCCGCAGGTAGCGGGGGTTCCTACAATGAGCAGTTCTTC. It codes for CASRPAGSGGSYNEQFF.

The rearrangement links TRBV2 to TRBJ2-2; 8 bases agree with TRBD2. The CDR3 is 13 residues long. After removal of 6 bases from V and 3 bases from J, the junction contained 0 bases not matched to a gene. Germline CDR1 is SNHLY and CDR2 is FYNNEI. CDR3 region: CASRLADTGELFF. CDR3 nucleotide sequence: TGTGCCAGCAGACTAGCGGACACCGGGGAGCTGTTTTTT.

This clone was seen a few times. The rearrangement joins TRBV11-3 to TRBJ1-2, with a tentative D call TRBD1 (6 bases). This CDR3 is 14 amino acids long. From germline, CDR1 is SGHNT and CDR2 YENEEA. The V and J ends lost 1 base and 4 bases respectively, with 10 bases between them. The CDR3 region has the DNA TGTGCCAGCAGCTTAGGACAGGTGGGCTATGGCTACACCTTC. Protein sequence: CASSLGQVGYGYTF.

The rearrangement links TRBV30 to TRBJ2-1; TRBD2 matches 12 bases. Germline values: CDR1 GTSNPN, CDR2 SVGIG (reference sequence). The CDR3 is 16 amino acids. Germline trimming cut 5 bases from V and 0 bases from J; bases unmatched to any gene: 5. Here the CDR3 reads CAWGTSGFSSYNEQFF. The CDR3 DNA reads as TGTGCCTGGGGGACTAGCGGGTTTAGCTCCTACAATGAGCAGTTCTTC.

J is TRBJ2-2 and V is TRBV6-1; D is uncertain. Trimming took off 4 bases at V and 5 bases at J, with 11 bases between the two ends. Germline V gene data show CDR1 as MNHNS and CDR2 as SASEGT. The CDR3 is made up of 14 amino acids. The CDR3 sequence is CASSGSLETGELFF. DNA of the CDR3: TGTGCCAGCAGTGGCTCCCTGGAGACCGGGGAGCTGTTTTTT.

This clone was counted a few times. The V gene is TRBV4-3, the J gene TRBJ2-7, with a weak D call TRBD2 (6 bases). The CDR3 is 16 residues long. The germline gives CDR1 LGHNA, CDR2 YSLEER. V was pared by 0 bases and J by 0 bases, with 12 bases between. CDR3 in amino acids: CASSQDGSGGSYEQYF. The CDR3 bases are TGCGCCAGCAGCCAAGATGGATCCGGGGGCTCCTACGAGCAGTACTTC.

The chain couples TRBV7-9 to TRBJ1-5, with TRBD1 matching over 7 bases. V gave up 3 bases and J gave up 4 bases; unmatched junction bases: 9. This CDR3 comprises 16 residues. Germline CDR1 SEHNR, CDR2 FQNEAQ (reference sequence). CDR3 amino acids: CASSFYSGTANQPQHF. The CDR3 DNA reads as TGTGCCAGCAGCTTTTATTCCGGGACAGCTAATCAGCCCCAGCATTTT. Variable domain in full (rest from reference TRBV7-9 and TRBJ1-5): DTGVSQNPRHKITKRGQNVTFRCDPISEHNRLYWYRQTLGQGPEFLTYFQNEAQLEKSRLLSDRFSAERPKGSFSTLEIQRTEQGDSAMYLCASSFYSGTANQPQHFGDGTRLSIL.

This chain connects TRBV7-9 to TRBJ1-6, with unresolved D. Germline values: CDR1 SEHNR, CDR2 FQNEAQ (reference sequence). V was clipped by 1 base and J by 13 bases, with 14 bases between them. This CDR3 spans 14 amino acids. The CDR3, as DNA: TGTGCCAGCAGCTTAGTGAGGGATGCCTCGCCCCTCCACTTT. It codes for CASSLVRDASPLHF.

The rearrangement joins TRBV30 to TRBJ2-5; D is possibly TRBD2 (7 bases). The CDR3 consists of 11 residues. CDR1 GTSNPN and CDR2 SVGIG come from the germline V gene (reference sequence). The V end was cut by 4 bases, the J end by 7 bases, with 10 bases between. CDR3 in amino acids: CAWNREGTQYF. CDR3 bases: TGTGCCTGGAACAGGGAGGGGACCCAGTACTTC. Based on the CDR3 plus reference TRBV30 and TRBJ2-5, the full variable domain is SQTIHQWPATLVQPVGSPLSLECTVEGTSNPNLYWYRQAAGRGLQLLFYSVGIGQISSEVPQNLSASRPQDRQFILSSKKLLLSDSGFYLCAWNREGTQYFGPGTRLLVL.

This sequence joins TRBV4-2 and TRBJ1-5, with D maybe TRBD1 (6 bases). Deletions cut 1 base from V and 6 bases from J, with 16 bases between. The CDR3 spans 16 residues. Germline CDR1 reads LGHNA; CDR2 reads YNFKEQ. The CDR3 DNA reads TGTGCCAGCAGCCAAGGCCTAGGCCAGGGGTTTCAGCCCCAGCATTTT. As protein: CASSQGLGQGFQPQHF.

The rearrangement joins TRBV19 to TRBJ1-6, with 8 bases fitting TRBD1. This CDR3 region has 17 residues. Germline loops: CDR1 LNHDA, CDR2 SQIVND (reference sequence). After removal of 4 bases from V and 5 bases from J, the junction contained 10 bases not matched to a gene. This chain's CDR3 is CASSRGGLTGDNSPLHF. CDR3 DNA sequence: TGTGCCAGTAGTAGAGGGGGTTTGACAGGGGATAATTCACCCCTCCACTTT. The entire variable domain, with the rest obtained from reference TRBV19 and TRBJ1-6, is as follows: DGGITQSPKYLFRKEGQNVTLSCEQNLNHDAMYWYRQDPGQGLRLIYYSQIVNDFQKGDIAEGYSVSREKKESFPLTVTSAQKNPTAFYLCASSRGGLTGDNSPLHFGNGTRLTVT.

The chain is built from TRBV7-9 and TRBJ2-7; maybe TRBD1 (5 bases). The CDR3 consists of 14 residues. In germline, CDR1 is SEHNR, CDR2 FQNEAQ (reference sequence). Trimming took 3 bases from V and 0 from J, leaving 9 bases between them. CDR3 region: CASSLDTSSYEQYF. For the CDR3, the DNA is TGTGCCAGCAGCTTGGACACGAGCTCCTACGAGCAGTACTTC.

The genes are TRBV6-5 and TRBJ1-2; D might be TRBD1 (6 bases). CDR1 MNHEY and CDR2 SVGAGI come from the germline V gene. V gave up 2 bases and J gave up 8 bases, with 18 bases separating them. The CDR3 runs to 15 residues. CDR3: CASSYVSRGDSGYTF. CDR3 coding DNA: TGTGCCAGCAGTTACGTCTCCAGGGGTGACTCCGGCTACACCTTC.

This chain joins TRBV2 and TRBJ1-4; perhaps TRBD1 as D (6 bases). CDR1 is SNHLY and CDR2 is FYNNEI in the germline V gene. V lost 7 bases to trimming and J lost 0 bases, with 12 bases between them. The CDR3 loop spans 15 amino acids. CDR3 sequence reads: CASNLDRTTNEKLFF. The DNA for the CDR3 is TGTGCCAGCAACCTGGACAGAACAACTAATGAAAAACTGTTTTTT.

The chain uses TRBV7-2 and TRBJ1-2; maybe TRBD1 (5 bases). This CDR3 is built from 15 residues. Germline values: CDR1 SGHTA, CDR2 FQGNSA. Trimming stripped 1 base from V and 8 bases from J, with 17 bases between. The CDR3 loop is CASSLEAAGARGYTF. CDR3 sequence (DNA): TGTGCCAGCAGCTTAGAGGCGGCTGGGGCGAGGGGCTACACCTTC.